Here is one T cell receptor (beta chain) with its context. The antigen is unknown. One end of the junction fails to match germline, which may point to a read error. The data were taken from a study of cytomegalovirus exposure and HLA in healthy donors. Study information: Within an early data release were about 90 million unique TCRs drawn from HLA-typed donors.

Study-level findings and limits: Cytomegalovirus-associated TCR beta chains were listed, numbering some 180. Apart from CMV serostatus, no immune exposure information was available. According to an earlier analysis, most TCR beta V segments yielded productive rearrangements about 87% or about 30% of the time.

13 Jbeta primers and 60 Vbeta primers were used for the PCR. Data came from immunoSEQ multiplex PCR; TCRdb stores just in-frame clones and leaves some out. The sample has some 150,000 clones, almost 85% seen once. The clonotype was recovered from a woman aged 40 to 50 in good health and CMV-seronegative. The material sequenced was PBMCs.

The CDR3 sequence: CASSPDRVGEKLSF. The CDR3 DNA reads as TGTGCCAGCAGCCCGGACAGGGTTGGGGAAAAACTGTCTTTT. This chain uses TRBV6-5 with TRBJ1-4; 8 nucleotides agree with TRBD1. The CDR3 length is 14 residues. Germline V gene data show CDR1 as MNHEY and CDR2 as SVGAGI.